This T cell receptor beta chain was sequenced in a study of T cell repertoires in cytomegalovirus infection (dated by TCRdb to the late 2010s). Some background on the complete study: Alongside well-studied HLA-B-restricted epitopes, the peptide stimulations were aimed at recently identified HLA-C-restricted CMV epitopes, whose presentation resists viral immunomodulation. The HLA type of each donor mattered for the analysis, because public TCR beta signatures pointed to carriage of CMV infection along with the matching HLA type.

The CDR3 runs 14 amino acids, cysteine and phenylalanine included. Of the read, only the CDR3 DNA is kept; its 42 bases are in frame from base 1. CDR1 and CDR2 are drawn from the germline V gene: SGHVS, FQNEAQ. V and J are truncated by 6 bases and 3 bases respectively, leaving an intervening sequence of 15 bases. TCRdb names Illumina HiSeq 1500 as the instrument used. TCRdb reprocessing: public reads trimmed at Q25 with fastp, clones called with MiXCR, in-frame beta chains kept. Entries that share a CDR3 protein sequence are merged under the most common genes and DNA. For this sample there are around 710,000 distinct CDR3 sequences; about 28% appear just once. The ten largest clonotypes hold about an eighth of the sample. Concerning this clonotype: What antigen it recognizes has not been identified. Qualities for individual bases were not recorded, and no much larger clone is one base off.

Results the study describes overall, beyond this receptor: The ex vivo response was dominated by HLA-C-restricted CMV-specific TCR beta clonotypes, which also provided the single most frequent clonotype in two of eight donors. In both this cohort and an independent cohort of some 380 donors, the cumulative frequency of public TCR beta family members distinguished carriers of CMV infection plus the relevant HLA type.

The treatment or condition label here, explained by the study, means: in vitro stimulation with specific CMV peptide epitopes to enrich CMV-specific T cells. The rearranged segments are TRBV7-8 and TRBJ2-7; TRBD1 is a weak D gene call, 6 bases matching. The receptor was isolated from a human donor in good health (CMV status not recorded). Some clones in this sample may be carry-over from other donors' samples. Here the sequenced sample was cultured CD8+ T cells from PBMCs, taken from culture after CMV antigen stimulation. The CDR3 reads as follows: CASSLLSQGYEQYF. The nucleotides are TGTGCCAGCAGTCTCCTCTCACAGGGCTACGAGCAGTACTTC.